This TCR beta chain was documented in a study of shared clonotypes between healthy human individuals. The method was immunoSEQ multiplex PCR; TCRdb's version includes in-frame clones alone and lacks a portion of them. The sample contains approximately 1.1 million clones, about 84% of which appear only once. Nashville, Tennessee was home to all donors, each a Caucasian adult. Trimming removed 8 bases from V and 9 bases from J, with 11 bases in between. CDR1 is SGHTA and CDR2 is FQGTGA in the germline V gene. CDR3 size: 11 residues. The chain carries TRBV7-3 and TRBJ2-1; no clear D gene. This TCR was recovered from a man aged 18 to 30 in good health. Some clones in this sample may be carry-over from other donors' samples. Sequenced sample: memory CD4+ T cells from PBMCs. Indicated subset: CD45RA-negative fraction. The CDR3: CASPQMSEQFF. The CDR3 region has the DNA TGTGCCAGCCCCCAGATGAGTGAGCAGTTCTTC.